This TCR beta chain was observed in a study of blood T cell repertoires in COVID-19 (dated by TCRdb to about 2020). Notes on the research overall: The collaborator samples originated in the United States, Italy and Spain and spanned the acute and convalescent phases of COVID-19. The sample metadata nearly always contained a de-identified subject ID, COVID-19 status, age in years and sex. The samples were drawn from the first 160 participants of the ongoing ImmuneRACE study and from 1,254 subjects provided by 6 global collaborators. Where available, HLA class I and class II types were obtained from metadata supplied by the sample provider rather than from assay-based typing. The prospective study material was composed of cDNA or gDNA derived from T cells, B-cell-depleted T cells, or PBMCs. The repertoires were released in a freely available public database meant as a resource for research on the immune response to SARS-CoV-2. Deeply sampled blood TCRbeta repertoires from subjects exposed to, actively infected with, or recovered from COVID-19 were included in the dataset.

Notes on this clone: The clone's antigen remains unknown. No much larger clone exists at a distance of one base, and base qualities are not known.

Whole blood was collected in K2EDTA tubes by collaborating institutions according to the institutions' own protocols. For TCRbeta analysis, collaborators shipped samples as frozen whole blood, isolated PBMCs, or DNA extracted from either of those sample types. Here is what the overall study found, with its caveats: The amount of clinical and demographic metadata varied by source and participant and was provided uncurated.

The CDR3 spans 17 residues, from the cysteine through the phenylalanine. Here the CDR3 DNA is all that survives: 51 bases in frame from base 1. The germline V gene gives CDR1 as MNHEY and CDR2 as SVGEGT. V trim: 5 bases; J trim: 6 bases; unmatched bases: 15. The immunoSEQ Assay, a bias-controlled multiplex PCR, was used to amplify TCRbeta CDR3 regions from genomic DNA. In the authors' own workflow: Nucleated cell counts per sample were estimated from amplification of reference gene primers within the assay. To quantify the absolute abundance of each unique TCRbeta CDR3 rearrangement, sequence reads were collapsed and filtered. For each sample, productive Simpson clonality was calculated as the square root of Simpson's diversity index over productive rearrangements. Imported from immuneACCESS, the table was reduced by TCRdb to in-frame sequences with V and J called. These copies leave out some clones; in studies compared against another copy, an unresolved V gene accounts for under half, and the cause of the remainder is not known. V and J calls and clone size are as listed in that table; D and trimming were resolved from the DNA. In all, the sample holds tens of thousands of clones, and about four fifths of those were seen once. The ten largest clonotypes hold about 5% of the sample.

Material: peripheral blood. The chain employs TRBV6-2 or TRBV6-3 and TRBJ2-7; TRBD2 fits 11 bases in the junction. The sequence was collected from a woman aged 80 or older with active or convalescent COVID-19. In nucleotides, the sequence is TGTGCCAGCAGTAAAGACTCGAGACTAGCGGGATCTCGCGAGCAGTACTTC. It encodes CASSKDSRLAGSREQYF.